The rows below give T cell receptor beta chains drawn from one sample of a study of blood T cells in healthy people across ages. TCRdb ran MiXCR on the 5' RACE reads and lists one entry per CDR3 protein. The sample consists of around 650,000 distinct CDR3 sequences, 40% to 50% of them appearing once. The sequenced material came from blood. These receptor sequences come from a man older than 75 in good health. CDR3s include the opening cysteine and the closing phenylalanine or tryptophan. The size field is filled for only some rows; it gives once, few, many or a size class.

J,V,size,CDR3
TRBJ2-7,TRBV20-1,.,CSARDYQGGAYEQYF
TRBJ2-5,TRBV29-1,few,CSARTGGRAGNEQYF
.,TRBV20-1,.,CSAWTSGGNEQYF
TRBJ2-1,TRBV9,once,CASSVGVSPGEQFF
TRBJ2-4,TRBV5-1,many,CASSDLTGAKNIQYF
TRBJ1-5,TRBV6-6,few,CASRRTGNNQPQHF
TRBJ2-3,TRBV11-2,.,CASSRDRATDTQYF
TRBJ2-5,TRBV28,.,CASSGTMGNQETQYF
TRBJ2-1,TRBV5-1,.,CASSRTGTPSYNEQFF
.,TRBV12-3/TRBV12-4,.,CASSSYRGRGETQYF
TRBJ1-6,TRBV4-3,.,CASSQDSGQGDWAGGPLHF
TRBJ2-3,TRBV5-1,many,CASSGSGGADTQYF
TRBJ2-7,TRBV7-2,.,CASSLGPSGGGVEQYF
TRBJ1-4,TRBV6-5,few,CASSWEQGGNEKLFF
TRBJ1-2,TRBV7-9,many,CASSSQGYGYTF
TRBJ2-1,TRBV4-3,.,CASSHQEYNEQFF
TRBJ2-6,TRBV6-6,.,CASSKTAGGANVLTF
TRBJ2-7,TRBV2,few,CASSDHVRGGGDEQYF
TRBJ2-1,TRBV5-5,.,CASSLGAGGHREQFF
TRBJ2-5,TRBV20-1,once,CSASVTYQETQYF
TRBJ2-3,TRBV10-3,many,CAISDQGYTDTQYF
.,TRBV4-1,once,CASSLYGERNNYEQYF
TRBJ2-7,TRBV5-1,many,CASSSAGSSYEQYF
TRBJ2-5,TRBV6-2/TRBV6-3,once,CASSISGGEQYF
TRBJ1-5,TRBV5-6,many,CASSFGRAYSNQPQHF
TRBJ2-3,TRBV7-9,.,CASSSSQGAKADTQYF
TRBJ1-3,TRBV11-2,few,CASSLDGGSSGNTIYF
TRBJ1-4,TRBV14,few,CASSFRGATNEKLFF
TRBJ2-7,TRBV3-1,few,CASSHAPTRYEQYF
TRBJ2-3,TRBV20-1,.,CSAPPPGLPLRTDTQYF
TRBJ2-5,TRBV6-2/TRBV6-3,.,CASSYVTEQETQYF